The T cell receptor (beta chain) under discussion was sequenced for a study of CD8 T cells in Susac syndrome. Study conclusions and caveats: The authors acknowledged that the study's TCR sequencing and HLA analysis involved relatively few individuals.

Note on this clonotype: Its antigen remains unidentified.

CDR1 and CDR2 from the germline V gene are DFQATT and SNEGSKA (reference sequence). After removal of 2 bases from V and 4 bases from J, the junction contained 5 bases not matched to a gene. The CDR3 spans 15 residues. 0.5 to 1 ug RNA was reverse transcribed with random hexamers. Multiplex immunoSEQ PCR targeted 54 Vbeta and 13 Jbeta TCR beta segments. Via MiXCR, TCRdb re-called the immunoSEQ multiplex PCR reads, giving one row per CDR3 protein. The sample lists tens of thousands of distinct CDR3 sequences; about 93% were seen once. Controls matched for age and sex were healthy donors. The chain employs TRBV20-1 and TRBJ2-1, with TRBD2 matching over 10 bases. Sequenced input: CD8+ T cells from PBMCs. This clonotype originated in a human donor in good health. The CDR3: CSARKASGSYNEQFF. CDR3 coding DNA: TGCAGTGCTAGAAAGGCTAGCGGGAGTTACAATGAGCAGTTCTTC.